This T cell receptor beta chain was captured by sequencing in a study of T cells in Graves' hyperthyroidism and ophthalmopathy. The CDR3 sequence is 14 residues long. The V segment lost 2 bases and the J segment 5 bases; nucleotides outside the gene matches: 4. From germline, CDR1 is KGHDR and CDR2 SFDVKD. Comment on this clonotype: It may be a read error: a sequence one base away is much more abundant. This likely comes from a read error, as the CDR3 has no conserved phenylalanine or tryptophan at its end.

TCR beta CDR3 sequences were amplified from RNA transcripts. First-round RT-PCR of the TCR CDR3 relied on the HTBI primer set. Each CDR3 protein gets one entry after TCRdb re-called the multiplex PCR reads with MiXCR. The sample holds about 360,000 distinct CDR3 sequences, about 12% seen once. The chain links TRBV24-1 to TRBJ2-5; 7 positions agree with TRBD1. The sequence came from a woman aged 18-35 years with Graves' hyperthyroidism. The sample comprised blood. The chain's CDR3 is CATSDSRGLETQYL. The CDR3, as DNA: TGTGCCACCAGTGATTCTAGGGGGCTGGAGACCCAGTACCTC.